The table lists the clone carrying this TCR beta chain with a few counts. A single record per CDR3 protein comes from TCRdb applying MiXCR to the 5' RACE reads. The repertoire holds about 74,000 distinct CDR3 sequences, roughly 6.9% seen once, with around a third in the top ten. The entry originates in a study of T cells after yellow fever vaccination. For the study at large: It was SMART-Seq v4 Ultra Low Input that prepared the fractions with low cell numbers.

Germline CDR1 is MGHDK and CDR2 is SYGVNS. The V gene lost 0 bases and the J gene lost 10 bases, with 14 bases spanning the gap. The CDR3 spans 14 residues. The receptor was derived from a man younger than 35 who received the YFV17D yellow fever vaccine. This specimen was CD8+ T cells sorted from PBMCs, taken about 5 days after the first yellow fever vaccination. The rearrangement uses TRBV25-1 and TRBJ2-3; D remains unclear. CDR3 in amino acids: CASSEYPQVVAQYF. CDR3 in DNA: TGTGCCAGCAGTGAATATCCTCAGGTGGTAGCGCAGTATTTT.